These T cell receptor beta chains were read from a single sample in a study of beta chain features in type 1 diabetes. Profiling relied on immunoSEQ multiplex PCR, and the TCRdb table lists in-frame clones only, not all of them. The sample shows 500,000 to 700,000 clones, around 15% of them seen only once. Material: naive CD4+ T cells from blood. These TCRs come from a man aged 18-30 years in good health. The CDR3 runs from the conserved cysteine through the conserved F or W. The D gene is left open where the match is weak. Some rows have no size entry. The others give once, few or many, or a class for an expanded clone.

D gene	J gene	clone size	V gene	CDR3 DNA	CDR3 protein
NA	TRBJ1-5	NA	TRBV4-3	TGCGCCAGCAGCCAAGATCCGGGGGCCGGCAATCAGCCCCAGCATTTT	CASSQDPGAGNQPQHF
NA	TRBJ1-5	NA	TRBV7-6	TGTGCCAGCAGCTTAGACAGGCTCCAGCCCCAGCATTTT	CASSLDRLQPQHF
NA	TRBJ2-1	NA	TRBV7-9	TGTGCCAGCAGCTTACCAGTCCCCTACAATGAGCAGTTCTTC	CASSLPVPYNEQFF
TRBD1	TRBJ2-5	NA	TRBV5-5	TGTGCCAGCAGCTTGGCGGCCGGGACAGGCCTCCGGGAGACCCAGTACTTC	CASSLAAGTGLRETQYF
NA	TRBJ2-7	NA	TRBV30	TGTGCCTGGAGTGTACGATCGGGCGCGACGGCCTCCTACGAGCAGTACTTC	CAWSVRSGATASYEQYF
NA	TRBJ2-7	NA	TRBV21-1	TGTGCCAGCAGCCCCCGGACTAGCCCAGCCTACGAGCAGTACTTC	CASSPRTSPAYEQYF
NA	TRBJ2-7	few	TRBV18	TGTGCCAGCTCGCCCCGGGGGACCACCTACGAGCAGTACTTC	CASSPRGTTYEQYF
NA	TRBJ1-6	NA	TRBV7-8	TGTGCCAGCAGCTCCCGGGACCCTTATAATTCACCCCTCCACTTT	CASSSRDPYNSPLHF
NA	TRBJ2-3	few	TRBV7-8	TGTGCCAGCAGCTTAGAATCTAGCGTCACAGATACGCAGTATTTT	CASSLESSVTDTQYF
TRBD1	TRBJ1-2	few	TRBV19	TGTGCCAGTAGTCCCCGGACAGGGGTCGGCTACACCTTC	CASSPRTGVGYTF
NA	TRBJ1-3	few	TRBV7-9	TGTGCCAGCAGCTTAGGAGAAATCTCTGGAAACACCATATATTTT	CASSLGEISGNTIYF
TRBD2	TRBJ2-6	NA	TRBV29-1	TGCAGCGTACGAGCGGGGGGGCCATCTGGGGCCAACGTCCTGACTTTC	CSVRAGGPSGANVLTF
NA	TRBJ2-1	NA	TRBV9	TGTGCCAGCAGCCCAGGTCGGGGGGCTGTGGGGAATGAGCAGTTCTTC	CASSPGRGAVGNEQFF
NA	TRBJ2-7	NA	TRBV7-8	TGTGCCAGCAGCTTAAAGAGGCCCGGCCACCGCGAGCAGTACTTC	CASSLKRPGHREQYF